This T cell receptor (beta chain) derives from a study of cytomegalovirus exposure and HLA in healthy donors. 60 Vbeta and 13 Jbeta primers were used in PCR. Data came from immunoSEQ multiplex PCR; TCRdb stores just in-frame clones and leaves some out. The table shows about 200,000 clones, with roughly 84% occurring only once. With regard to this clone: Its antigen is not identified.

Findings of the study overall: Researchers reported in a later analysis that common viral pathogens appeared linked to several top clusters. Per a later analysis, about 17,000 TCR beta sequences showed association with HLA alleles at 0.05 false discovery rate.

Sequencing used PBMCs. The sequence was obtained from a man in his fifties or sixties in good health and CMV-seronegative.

CDR3 sequence reads: CSVVEGEGDTQYF. The DNA of the CDR3 is TGCAGCGTTGTTGAGGGGGAGGGAGATACGCAGTATTTT. The V and J genes are TRBV29-1 and TRBJ2-3; tentative D call: TRBD2 (7 bases). Trimming pared 4 bases from V and 5 bases from J, leaving 13 bases between. Germline CDR1 and CDR2: SQVTM and ANQGSEA. CDR3 length equals 13 residues.